This T cell receptor beta chain was sequenced in a study of PD-1 blockade in classical Hodgkin lymphoma. General study points: Reports described newly diagnosed patients as having lower baseline TCR diversity than healthy donors. It was CD4+ TCR diversity, not CD8+, that rose significantly by C4D1. Baseline diversity in complete responders resembled that of newly diagnosed patients. The causes of the repertoire differences, possibly disease activity or prior therapy, remain undefined.

Some clones are missing from TCRdb's copy, which holds only in-frame ones; the method was immunoSEQ multiplex PCR. The data contain some 43,000 clones, about 85% of them seen just once; the ten biggest clones take up roughly 6%. Every one of the patients relapsed after autologous stem cell transplantation (brentuximab vedotin exposure was variable). Worth noting for this clone: No antigen is known for it.

In germline, CDR1 is SGDLS, CDR2 YYNGEE. The CDR3 consists of 12 residues. V was clipped by 3 bases and J by 5 bases, with 6 bases between them. The receptor was derived from a human donor with classical Hodgkin lymphoma. The V and J genes are TRBV9 and TRBJ2-1, with D perhaps TRBD1 (6 bases). Sequenced here: peripheral blood mononuclear cells (PBMCs), sampled before the second cycle of nivolumab. The CDR3 coding sequence is TGTGCCAGCAGCGAGGGGGACAATGAGCAGTTCTTC. Amino acids: CASSEGDNEQFF.